The 22 T cell receptor beta chains below all came from one sample that was sequenced in a study of cytomegalovirus exposure and HLA in healthy donors. In the PCR, 60 Vbeta and 13 Jbeta primers were used. Sequencing used immunoSEQ multiplex PCR; TCRdb keeps in-frame clones, though not all of them. Found here are some 120,000 clones, about 80% of them singletons; the top ten hold approximately 9.1%. The sample comprised PBMCs. These receptors originate from a woman in her 50s in good health and CMV-seropositive.

The chain carries TRBV29-1 and TRBJ2-7, with 7 bases identical to TRBD1. Germline V gene lookup returns CDR1 SQVTM and CDR2 ANQGSEA. With 6 bases clipped from V and 6 bases from J, the junction kept 11 bases outside the gene matches. The CDR3 is made up of 13 amino acids. The CDR3 DNA reads TGCAGCGTCCGATCCGGACAGGCATCCGAGCAGTACTTC. Protein: CSVRSGQASEQYF.

The chain employs TRBV5-6 and TRBJ2-2, with 9 bases identical to TRBD2. J gave up 7 bases and V 0 bases, and 7 bases lay outside the gene matches. Germline CDR1 is SGHDT and CDR2 is YYEEEE. The CDR3 runs to 16 residues. The CDR3 sequence: CASSLVGSGSLGELFF. In DNA form, the CDR3 reads TGTGCCAGCAGCTTGGTTGGTAGCGGGAGCCTCGGGGAGCTGTTTTTT.

Remarks on this clone: A read error may account for a junction end that differs from germline. This rearrangement joins TRBV2 to TRBJ2-3; possible D gene TRBD2, 6 bases. CDR3 length equals 15 residues. The germline gives CDR1 SNHLY, CDR2 FYNNEI. DNA for the CDR3: TGTGCCAGCAGGGAAGGAGGGATCGGCACAGATACGCAGTATTTT. It encodes CASREGGIGTDTQYF. The complete variable domain, with remaining parts taken from reference TRBV2 and TRBJ2-3, reads EPEVTQTPSHQVTQMGQEVILRCVPISNHLYFYWYRQILGQKVEFLVSFYNNEISEKSEIFDDQFSVERPDGSNFTLKIRSTKLEDSAMYFCASREGGIGTDTQYFGPGTRLTVL.

The chain is built from TRBV4-3 and TRBJ2-1; D gene uncertain. This CDR3 is built from 15 residues. Germline values: CDR1 LGHNA, CDR2 YSLEER. Trimming shortened V by 0 bases and J by 3 bases, and 9 bases separated the two germline ends. The CDR3 DNA is TGCGCCAGCAGCCAAGATTTCAGGCACTACAATGAGCAGTTCTTC. Protein: CASSQDFRHYNEQFF.

This chain connects TRBV7-8 to TRBJ2-5; no reliable D call. The tail of the sequence fits TRBJ2-7 better, so the J call may be wrong. The CDR3 is 14 residues long. Germline V gives CDR1 SGHVS, CDR2 FQNEAQ. The CDR3 DNA sequence: TGTGCCAGCAGGGCAACAGAGACAACCTACGAGCAGTACTTC. Encoded protein: CASRATETTYEQYF.

The J gene is TRBJ1-3, the V gene TRBV7-9, with unresolved D. The V gene's germline CDR1 is SEHNR and CDR2 FQNEAQ (reference sequence). This CDR3 region has 15 residues. V was clipped by 7 bases and J by 0 bases, with 13 bases between them. In nucleotides, the CDR3 is TGTGCCAGCAAGCCGGCGGCCAACTCTGGAAACACCATATATTTT. Encoded protein: CASKPAANSGNTIYF.

The gene calls are TRBV30 and TRBJ2-5, with D maybe TRBD2 (5 bases). Germline V lookup: CDR1 GTSNPN, CDR2 SVGIG (reference sequence). The CDR3 consists of 13 residues. V was clipped by 0 bases and J by 2 bases, with 7 bases between them. The CDR3 coding sequence is TGTGCCTGGAGTGTATGGGAGCAAGAGACCCAGTACTTC. This codes for CAWSVWEQETQYF.

This clone came up a few times. V gene TRBV11-2 combines with J gene TRBJ1-5; the D gene is possibly TRBD1 (6 bases). CDR3 length: 17 residues. V was cut by 5 bases and J by 0 bases, with 17 bases left in between. CDR1 is SGHAT, CDR2 FQNNGV, per germline. DNA for the CDR3: TGTGCCAGCAGCCCAGGGGTTATAAGAGATAGCAATCAGCCCCAGCATTTT. Translated, it gives CASSPGVIRDSNQPQHF.

J is TRBJ1-4 and V is TRBV7-2, with 7 bases fitting TRBD1. Germline V gene data show CDR1 as SGHTA and CDR2 as FQGNSA. CDR3 size: 15 residues. With 4 bases clipped from V and 5 bases from J, the junction kept 7 bases outside the gene matches. CDR3 nucleotides: TGTGCCAGCAGCTACCAACAGGGGAAGAATGAAAAACTGTTTTTT. This sequence encodes CASSYQQGKNEKLFF.

The rearrangement links TRBV28 to TRBJ1-4; D unresolved. V shed 3 bases and J shed 0 bases, with 11 bases lying between them. Per germline, CDR1 MDHEN and CDR2 SYDVKM. The CDR3 consists of 16 residues. The CDR3 spells CASSFSYSATNEKLFF. The CDR3 coding sequence is TGTGCCAGCAGTTTCTCTTACAGTGCAACTAATGAAAAACTGTTTTTT. Variable domain in full (rest from reference TRBV28 and TRBJ1-4): DVKVTQSSRYLVKRTGEKVFLECVQDMDHENMFWYRQDPGLGLRLIYFSYDVKMKEKGDIPEGYSVSREKKERFSLILESASTNQTSMYLCASSFSYSATNEKLFFGSGTQLSVL.

V usage is TRBV13 and J usage is TRBJ2-1; 8 bases map to TRBD1. The V gene's germline CDR1 is PRHDT and CDR2 FYEKMQ (reference sequence). Germline trimming cut 4 bases from V and 3 bases from J; bases unmatched to any gene: 2. This CDR3 region has 14 residues. The CDR3 sequence is CASSSDRDYNEQFF. CDR3 sequence (DNA): TGTGCCAGCAGCTCGGACAGGGACTACAATGAGCAGTTCTTC.

The chain recombines TRBV27 with TRBJ1-2, with 8 bases matching TRBD1. CDR3 length: 17 residues. V dropped 3 bases and J dropped 8; count of bases not matched to a gene: 17. The V gene's germline CDR1 is MNHEY and CDR2 SMNVEV (reference sequence). This chain's CDR3 is CASSFRPGGMSYSGYTF. CDR3 DNA sequence: TGTGCCAGCAGTTTCCGGCCAGGGGGCATGTCCTATTCGGGCTACACCTTC.

The genes are TRBV7-2 and TRBJ2-3, with D uncertain. Trimming left V 5 bases short and J 6 bases short, with 12 bases between. Per the germline V gene, CDR1 is SGHTA and CDR2 is FQGNSA. This CDR3 comprises 13 residues. CDR3 region: CASSPPEVDTQYF. The CDR3 DNA reads as TGTGCCAGCAGCCCACCCGAGGTGGATACGCAGTATTTT.

The chain is built from TRBV5-1 and TRBJ2-7, with D possibly being TRBD1 (5 bases). V was clipped by 0 bases and J by 3 bases, with 10 bases between them. CDR1 is SGHRS, CDR2 YFSETQ, per germline. The CDR3 runs 14 residues. The CDR3 DNA reads TGCGCCAGCAGCTTGGCGACAGTTGGCTACGAGCAGTACTTC. Its protein product is CASSLATVGYEQYF.

V usage is TRBV6-1 and J usage is TRBJ1-4, with 7 positions matching TRBD1. This CDR3 has 18 residues. Germline lookup yields CDR1 MNHNS and CDR2 SASEGT. The ends lost 0 bases at V and 0 bases at J; junction bases unmatched: 7. CDR3 sequence (DNA): TGTGCCAGCAGTGAAGCATGGGACAGACTTACAACTAATGAAAAACTGTTTTTT. This gives the protein CASSEAWDRLTTNEKLFF.

V and J are TRBV30 and TRBJ2-5, with 12 bases identical to TRBD2. The V gene's germline CDR1 is GTSNPN and CDR2 SVGIG (reference sequence). Trimming cost V 0 bases and J 3 bases; bases outside gene matches: 5. The CDR3 covers 16 residues. In DNA, the CDR3 is TGTGCCTGGAGTGTCGGACTAGCGGGATCAAAAGAGACCCAGTACTTC. Its translation is CAWSVGLAGSKETQYF.

Regarding this clone: This CDR3 is also generated by other DNA sequences in the sample. CDR3 residues: CASSPGQGDNYGYTF. DNA for the CDR3: TGTGCCAGCTCACCAGGACAGGGCGACAACTATGGCTACACCTTC. The chain has TRBV18 and TRBJ1-2, with 8 bases matching TRBD1. The CDR3 totals 15 residues. Germline CDR1 KGHSH, CDR2 LQKENI. The J segment lost 2 bases and the V segment lost 2 bases, leaving 4 bases of the junction unmatched.

The gene calls are TRBV28 and TRBJ1-5; 8 bases agree with TRBD1. CDR3 length: 14 amino acids. V lost 3 bases to trimming and J lost 7 bases; unmatched junction nucleotides: 5. Germline V gene data show CDR1 as MDHEN and CDR2 as SYDVKM. CDR3 sequence reads: CASSLDRVEQPQHF. The CDR3 bases are TGTGCCAGCAGTTTGGACAGGGTTGAACAGCCCCAGCATTTT.

The V and J genes are TRBV7-6 and TRBJ1-5, with 7 positions matching TRBD1. The junction had 8 bases not matched to a gene; V was cut back by 5 bases and J by 4 bases. The CDR3 is made up of 15 amino acids. The germline CDR1 and CDR2 sequences are SGHVS and FNYEAQ. This CDR3 is CASSLTGEANQPQHF. The DNA for the CDR3 is TGTGCCAGCAGCCTAACAGGGGAGGCAAATCAGCCCCAGCATTTT.

This chain uses TRBV4-1 with TRBJ2-1, with 7 nucleotides matching TRBD2. Losses at the gene ends were 1 base for V and 6 bases for J; bases not matched to a gene: 0. CDR3 size: 13 residues. The V gene's germline CDR1 is MGHRA and CDR2 YSYEKL. CDR3 coding DNA: TGCGCCAGCAGCCAAGCGGGGGGCAATGAGCAGTTCTTC. Amino acids: CASSQAGGNEQFF.

The chain uses TRBV9 and TRBJ2-1, with TRBD2 matching 8 bases. V gave up 5 bases and J gave up 6 bases; unmatched junction bases: 10. In germline, CDR1 is SGDLS, CDR2 YYNGEE. CDR3 length: 15 residues. The CDR3 here is CASSFGTRLINEQFF. DNA of the CDR3: TGTGCCAGCAGTTTCGGGACTAGGTTAATCAATGAGCAGTTCTTC.

V is TRBV11-2 and J is TRBJ1-2; TRBD1 might be the D (5 bases). Germline loops: CDR1 SGHAT, CDR2 FQNNGV. The CDR3 totals 11 residues. Deletions cut 1 base from V and 8 bases from J, with 5 bases between. The CDR3: CASSLGGGYTF. CDR3 DNA: TGTGCCAGCAGCTTAGGGGGCGGCTACACCTTC. Drawing the rest from reference TRBV11-2 and TRBJ1-2, the complete variable domain is EAGVAQSPRYKIIEKRQSVAFWCNPISGHATLYWYQQILGQGPKLLIQFQNNGVVDDSQLPKDRFSAERLKGVDSTLKIQPAKLEDSAVYLCASSLGGGYTFGSGTRLTVV.